This is a list of T cell receptor beta chains from one sample in a study of cytomegalovirus exposure and HLA in healthy donors. Sequenced by immunoSEQ multiplex PCR; TCRdb stores in-frame clones only, minus some. The data contain approximately 59,000 clones, roughly 92% of them singletons. What was sequenced was PBMCs. All receptors derive from a man younger than 35 in good health and CMV-seropositive. CDR3s include the opening cysteine and the closing phenylalanine or tryptophan. D genes are given only for firm matches. A clone size is listed for some rows: how often the clone was seen (once, few, many), or a class if it is expanded.

d_gene: -; v_gene: TRBV28; abundance: -; j_gene: TRBJ2-3; CDR3nt: TGTGCCAGCAGTTCAGCCTTAACAGGAAACACTTACACAGATACGCAGTATTTT; CDR3aa: CASSSALTGNTYTDTQYF
d_gene: -; v_gene: TRBV27; abundance: -; j_gene: TRBJ1-2; CDR3nt: TGTGCCAGCAGTCTTCGAGGGATCGATGGCTACACCTTC; CDR3aa: CASSLRGIDGYTF
d_gene: TRBD1; v_gene: TRBV27; abundance: -; j_gene: TRBJ1-2; CDR3nt: TGTGCCAGCAGTTTACAGGGGGGCTATGGCTACACCTTC; CDR3aa: CASSLQGGYGYTF
d_gene: TRBD2; v_gene: TRBV30; abundance: -; j_gene: TRBJ2-6; CDR3nt: TGTGCCTGGGACGGGGGGGATACTGGGATCTCTGGGGCCAACGTCCTGACTTTC; CDR3aa: CAWDGGDTGISGANVLTF
d_gene: -; v_gene: TRBV7-9; abundance: -; j_gene: TRBJ1-5; CDR3nt: TGTGCCAGCAGCCAGGACAGTAGCAATCAGCCCCAGCATTTT; CDR3aa: CASSQDSSNQPQHF
d_gene: -; v_gene: TRBV7-2; abundance: -; j_gene: TRBJ1-5; CDR3nt: TGTGCCAGCAGCTTAGTGGGCGGGGATCAGCCCCAGCATTTT; CDR3aa: CASSLVGGDQPQHF
d_gene: TRBD1; v_gene: TRBV5-6; abundance: -; j_gene: TRBJ2-7; CDR3nt: TGTGCCAGCAGCTTAGGGACAGGGAGGGTTCAGTACTTC; CDR3aa: CASSLGTGRVQYF
d_gene: -; v_gene: TRBV11-3; abundance: once; j_gene: TRBJ2-1; CDR3nt: TGTGCCAGCAGCTTAGACAGGGCCAATGAGCAGTTCTTC; CDR3aa: CASSLDRANEQFF
d_gene: -; v_gene: TRBV7-3; abundance: few; j_gene: TRBJ2-7; CDR3nt: TGTGCCAGCAGCTTAACTAGCGGATACGAGCAGTACTTC; CDR3aa: CASSLTSGYEQYF
d_gene: TRBD1; v_gene: TRBV11-3; abundance: -; j_gene: TRBJ2-3; CDR3nt: TGTGCCAGCAGCCCAGGAGGGACAGGGTCCGCAGATACGCAGTATTTT; CDR3aa: CASSPGGTGSADTQYF
d_gene: TRBD1; v_gene: TRBV7-9; abundance: once; j_gene: TRBJ1-4; CDR3nt: TGTGCCAGCAGCAGGGGGCCGAATGAAAAACTGTTTTTT; CDR3aa: CASSRGPNEKLFF
d_gene: -; v_gene: TRBV29-1; abundance: -; j_gene: TRBJ2-1; CDR3nt: TGCAGCGTTGAAGAGAAGGGAGCTGAGACCTACAATGAGCAGTTCTTC; CDR3aa: CSVEEKGAETYNEQFF
d_gene: -; v_gene: TRBV18; abundance: -; j_gene: TRBJ2-7; CDR3nt: TGTGCCAGCTCATCGGACACAACCTACGAGCAGTACTTC; CDR3aa: CASSSDTTYEQYF
d_gene: -; v_gene: TRBV19; abundance: -; j_gene: TRBJ1-1; CDR3nt: TGTGCCAGTAGTATAGATGCCGCAGGGGCCGGACCTAACACTGAAGCTTTCTTT; CDR3aa: CASSIDAAGAGPNTEAFF
d_gene: -; v_gene: TRBV5-1; abundance: -; j_gene: TRBJ2-7; CDR3nt: TGCGCCAGCAGGGAGTGGACAGAGACCTACGAGCAGTACTTC; CDR3aa: CASREWTETYEQYF
d_gene: TRBD2; v_gene: TRBV28; abundance: -; j_gene: TRBJ2-3; CDR3nt: TGTGCCAGCAGTTCACCTCTCGCCGGGACTAGCGGGAGGGCCTCGATCACAGATACGCAGTATTTT; CDR3aa: CASSSPLAGTSGRASITDTQYF
d_gene: -; v_gene: TRBV19; abundance: -; j_gene: TRBJ2-4; CDR3nt: TGTGCCAGTAGTATCCCCCGAAACATTCAGTACTTC; CDR3aa: CASSIPRNIQYF
d_gene: TRBD2; v_gene: TRBV5-4; abundance: once; j_gene: TRBJ2-5; CDR3nt: TGTGCCAGCAGCAAGGAGATCCTCAGCGGGAGTCACCAAGAGACCCAGTACTTC; CDR3aa: CASSKEILSGSHQETQYF
d_gene: -; v_gene: TRBV6-6; abundance: once; j_gene: TRBJ1-1; CDR3nt: TGTGCCAGCAGTTACCCCCCAATGAACACTGAAGCTTTCTTT; CDR3aa: CASSYPPMNTEAFF
d_gene: -; v_gene: TRBV19; abundance: -; j_gene: TRBJ1-1; CDR3nt: TGTGCCAGTAGTCTGGGTTCGACAGCTGAAGCTTTCTTT; CDR3aa: CASSLGSTAEAFF
d_gene: TRBD1; v_gene: TRBV5-1; abundance: -; j_gene: TRBJ1-5; CDR3nt: TGCGCCAGCAGCTCGACAGGGGGCGATCAGCCCCAGCATTTT; CDR3aa: CASSSTGGDQPQHF
d_gene: -; v_gene: TRBV9; abundance: -; j_gene: TRBJ1-2; CDR3nt: TGTGCCAGTCAGTCCGCGGGGCGCTCGGTCGGCTACACCTTC; CDR3aa: CASQSAGRSVGYTF
d_gene: -; v_gene: TRBV9; abundance: -; j_gene: TRBJ1-1; CDR3nt: TGTGCCAGCAGCCCTCACGGGGGAGGGTTGAACACTGAAGCTTTCTTT; CDR3aa: CASSPHGGGLNTEAFF
d_gene: -; v_gene: TRBV25-1; abundance: -; j_gene: TRBJ2-7; CDR3nt: TGTGCCAGCAGTGACACCAGGTTCTCCTACGAGCAGTACTTC; CDR3aa: CASSDTRFSYEQYF
d_gene: TRBD2; v_gene: TRBV7-3; abundance: -; j_gene: TRBJ2-3; CDR3nt: TGTGCCAGCAGCCCGGGGACTAGCGGGAGCACAGATACGCAGTATTTT; CDR3aa: CASSPGTSGSTDTQYF
d_gene: -; v_gene: TRBV21-1; abundance: -; j_gene: TRBJ1-5; CDR3nt: TGTGCCAGCAGCAAAGACCGGAGGGGCAATCAGCCCCAGCATTTT; CDR3aa: CASSKDRRGNQPQHF
d_gene: TRBD1; v_gene: TRBV5-1; abundance: -; j_gene: TRBJ1-1; CDR3nt: TGCGCCAGCAGCCGGGACAGGGGGCTGAACACTGAAGCTTTCTTT; CDR3aa: CASSRDRGLNTEAFF
d_gene: -; v_gene: TRBV19; abundance: -; j_gene: TRBJ1-2; CDR3nt: TGTGCCAGTACCGAAACTGGGGGGGACTATGGCTACACCTTC; CDR3aa: CASTETGGDYGYTF
d_gene: -; v_gene: TRBV6-5; abundance: -; j_gene: TRBJ2-1; CDR3nt: TGTGCCAGCAGTTACTCGATATTGCTAGCGAACAATGAGCAGTTCTTC; CDR3aa: CASSYSILLANNEQFF